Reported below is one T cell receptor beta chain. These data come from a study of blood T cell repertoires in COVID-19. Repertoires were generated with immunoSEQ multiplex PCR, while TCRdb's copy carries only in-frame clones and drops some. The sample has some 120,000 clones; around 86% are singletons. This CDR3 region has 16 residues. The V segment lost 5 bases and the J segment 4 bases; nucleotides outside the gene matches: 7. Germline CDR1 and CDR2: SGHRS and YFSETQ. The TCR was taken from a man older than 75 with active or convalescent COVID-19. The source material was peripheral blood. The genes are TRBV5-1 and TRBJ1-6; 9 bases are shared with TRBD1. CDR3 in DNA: TGCGCCAGCAGTTTTGGACAGGGGACATATAATTCACCCCTCCACTTT. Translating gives CASSFGQGTYNSPLHF.